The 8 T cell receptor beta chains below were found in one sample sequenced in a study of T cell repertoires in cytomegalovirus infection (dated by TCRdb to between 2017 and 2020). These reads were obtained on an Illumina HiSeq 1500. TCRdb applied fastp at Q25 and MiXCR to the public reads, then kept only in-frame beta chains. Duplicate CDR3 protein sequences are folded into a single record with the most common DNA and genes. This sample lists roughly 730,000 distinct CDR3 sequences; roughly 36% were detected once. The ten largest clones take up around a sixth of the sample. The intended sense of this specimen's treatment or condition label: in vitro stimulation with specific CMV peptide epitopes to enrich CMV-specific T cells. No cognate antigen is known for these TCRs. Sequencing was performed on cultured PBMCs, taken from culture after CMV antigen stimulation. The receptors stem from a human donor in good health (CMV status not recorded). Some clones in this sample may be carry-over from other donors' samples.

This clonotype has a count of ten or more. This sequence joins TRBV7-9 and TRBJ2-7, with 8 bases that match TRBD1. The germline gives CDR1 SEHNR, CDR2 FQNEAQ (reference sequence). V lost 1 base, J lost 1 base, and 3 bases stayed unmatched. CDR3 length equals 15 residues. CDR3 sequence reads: CASSLVQGESYEQYF. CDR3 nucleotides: TGTGCCAGCAGCTTAGTACAGGGGGAATCCTACGAGCAGTACTTC.

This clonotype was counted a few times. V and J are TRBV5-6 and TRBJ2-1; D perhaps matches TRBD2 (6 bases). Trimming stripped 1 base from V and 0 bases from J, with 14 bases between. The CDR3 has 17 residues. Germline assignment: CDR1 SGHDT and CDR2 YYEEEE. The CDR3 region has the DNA TGTGCCAGCAGCTTGTTAAATGGAGGGCGCTCCTACAATGAGCAGTTCTTC. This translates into CASSLLNGGRSYNEQFF.

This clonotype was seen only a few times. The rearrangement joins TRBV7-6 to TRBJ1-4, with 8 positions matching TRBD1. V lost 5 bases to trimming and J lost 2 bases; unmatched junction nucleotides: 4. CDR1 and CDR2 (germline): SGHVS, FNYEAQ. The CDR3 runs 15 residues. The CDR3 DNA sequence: TGTGCCAGCAGCGGCCGGGACAGGACTAATGAAAAACTGTTTTTT. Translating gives CASSGRDRTNEKLFF.

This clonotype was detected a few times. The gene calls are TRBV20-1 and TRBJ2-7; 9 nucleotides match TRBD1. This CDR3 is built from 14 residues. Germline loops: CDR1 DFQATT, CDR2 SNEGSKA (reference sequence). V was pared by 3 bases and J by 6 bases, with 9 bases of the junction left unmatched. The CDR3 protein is CSASLGTGSREQYF. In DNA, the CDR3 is TGCAGTGCTAGTTTGGGGACAGGGAGCCGCGAGCAGTACTTC.

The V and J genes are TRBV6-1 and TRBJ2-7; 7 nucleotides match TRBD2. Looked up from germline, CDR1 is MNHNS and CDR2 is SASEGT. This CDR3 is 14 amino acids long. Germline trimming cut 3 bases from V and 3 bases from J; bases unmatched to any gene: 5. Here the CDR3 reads CASSEGGGGYEQYF. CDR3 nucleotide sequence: TGTGCCAGCAGTGAGGGGGGGGGAGGCTACGAGCAGTACTTC.

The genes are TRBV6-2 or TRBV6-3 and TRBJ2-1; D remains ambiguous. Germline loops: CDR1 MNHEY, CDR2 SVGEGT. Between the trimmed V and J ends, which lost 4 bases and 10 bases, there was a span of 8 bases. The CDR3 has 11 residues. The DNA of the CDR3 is TGTGCCAGCAGTTCCCCTGCCGAGCAGTTCTTC. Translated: CASSSPAEQFF.

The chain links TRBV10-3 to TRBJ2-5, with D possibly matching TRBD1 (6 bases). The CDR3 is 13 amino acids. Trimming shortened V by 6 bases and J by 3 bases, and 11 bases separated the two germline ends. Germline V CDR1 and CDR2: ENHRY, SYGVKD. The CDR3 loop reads CAIRQGEEETQYF. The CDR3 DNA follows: TGTGCCATCAGACAGGGCGAAGAAGAGACCCAGTACTTC.

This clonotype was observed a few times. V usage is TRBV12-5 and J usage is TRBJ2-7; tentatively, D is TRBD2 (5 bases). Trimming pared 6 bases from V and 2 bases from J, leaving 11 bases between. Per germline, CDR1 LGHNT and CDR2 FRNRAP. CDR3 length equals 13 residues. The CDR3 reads CASGPGLAYEQYF. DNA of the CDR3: TGTGCTAGTGGCCCAGGACTCGCCTACGAGCAGTACTTC.